The clone carrying this T cell receptor (beta chain) was observed a single time. The study recruited people aged about 18 to 90 years across under 25 US areas. Assignment of participants to cohorts was predicated upon participant-reported clinical history. The data belong to a study of blood T cell repertoires in COVID-19. In the source study's methods: Amplifying reference gene primers gave estimates of nucleated cell counts. Profiled with immunoSEQ multiplex PCR; TCRdb holds only in-frame clones, not every one. V, J and clone size are those of that table, while D and trimming were read from the DNA. The sample yields 300,000 to 350,000 clones, 80% to 90% seen once. The germline V and J ends were trimmed by 3 bases and 4 bases, with 14 bases remaining between them. The germline CDR1 and CDR2 sequences are MNHEY and SMNVEV (reference sequence). The CDR3 sequence is 15 residues long.

This clonotype was sampled from a man aged 25 to 40 who had recovered from COVID-19. Specimen: PBMCs or T cells enriched from blood (not recorded which). The genes are TRBV27 and TRBJ2-3, with D maybe TRBD2 (7 bases). This CDR3 is CASSFEGRGSDTQYF. CDR3 in DNA: TGTGCCAGCAGTTTCGAGGGGAGGGGGTCAGATACGCAGTATTTT.